This T cell receptor (beta chain) was captured by sequencing in a study of CD8 T cells in ankylosing spondylitis. The study, taken as a whole, reports: Reactive arthritis synovial fluid and blood were previously reported to contain some motif variants. Characteristic, it appeared, of ankylosing spondylitis blood was a TCR beta motif of fewer than 10 highly homologous variants. Matched ankylosing spondylitis synovial fluid reportedly contained a significantly enriched population of disease-linked clones. CD8+ disease-linked clones were present at relatively low frequencies in blood.

CDR1 and CDR2 from the germline V gene are SQVTM and ANQGSEA. The CDR3 runs 12 residues. V was shortened by 1 base and J by 5 bases, with 8 bases between the two germline ends. The table lists this clonotype with many counts. Its antigen is undetermined. Using quantitative 5'-RACE with molecular barcodes, the authors made TCR beta libraries. A single record per CDR3 protein comes from TCRdb applying MiXCR to the 5' RACE reads. The sample contains 450,000 to 550,000 distinct CDR3 sequences, about 5.4% of which appear only once. The sequence came from a male donor with ankylosing spondylitis. Sequenced sample: blood, either unsorted or a sorted T cell fraction (not recorded which). The gene calls are TRBV29-1 and TRBJ1-2, with D unclear. The DNA for the CDR3 is TGCAGCGTTGAAGTGACGGAGTATGGCTACACCTTC. Translation gives CSVEVTEYGYTF.